Described below is a single TCR beta chain sequence and its context. The assay was immunoSEQ multiplex PCR, and TCRdb's table has in-frame clones only and misses some. The sample consists of around 65,000 clones, about 91% of them appearing once. This specimen belongs to a study of PD-1 blockade in classical Hodgkin lymphoma. Brentuximab vedotin exposure varied, and every patient relapsed after autologous stem cell transplantation. Germline CDR1 and CDR2: MNHNS and SASEGT. Trimming removed 5 bases from V and 4 bases from J, with 15 bases in between. The CDR3 has 15 amino acids. Specimen: peripheral blood mononuclear cells (PBMCs), collected at baseline. The TCR was taken from a human donor with classical Hodgkin lymphoma. The chain employs TRBV6-1 and TRBJ2-1; no clear D gene. The CDR3 reads CASSLDPAAYNEQFF. The CDR3 nucleotides read TGTGCCAGCAGTCTGGACCCAGCCGCTTACAATGAGCAGTTCTTC.